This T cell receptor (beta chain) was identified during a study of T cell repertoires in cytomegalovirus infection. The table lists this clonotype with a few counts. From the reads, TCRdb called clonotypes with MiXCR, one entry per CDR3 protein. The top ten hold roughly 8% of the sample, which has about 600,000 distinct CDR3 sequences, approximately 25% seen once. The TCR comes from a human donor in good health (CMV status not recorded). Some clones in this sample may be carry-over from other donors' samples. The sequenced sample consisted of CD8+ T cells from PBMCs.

The CDR3 loop is CASSFLGERRTEAFF. The CDR3 DNA reads as TGTGCCAGCAGCTTCTTGGGGGAGAGGAGGACTGAAGCTTTCTTT. The chain is built from TRBV5-5 and TRBJ1-1, with D tentatively TRBD1 (5 bases). This CDR3 spans 15 amino acids. Germline values: CDR1 SGHKS, CDR2 YYEKEE (reference sequence). Between the trimmed V and J ends, which lost 2 bases and 5 bases, there was a span of 16 bases.